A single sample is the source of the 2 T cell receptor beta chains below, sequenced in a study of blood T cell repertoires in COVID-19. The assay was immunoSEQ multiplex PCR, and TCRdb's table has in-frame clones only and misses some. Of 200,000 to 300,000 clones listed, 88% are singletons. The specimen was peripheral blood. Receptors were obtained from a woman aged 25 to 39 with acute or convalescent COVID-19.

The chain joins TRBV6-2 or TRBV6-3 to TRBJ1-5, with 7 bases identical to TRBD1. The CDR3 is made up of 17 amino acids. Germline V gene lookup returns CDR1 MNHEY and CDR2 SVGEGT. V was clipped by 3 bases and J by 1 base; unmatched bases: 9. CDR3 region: CASSYRQGVISNQPQHF. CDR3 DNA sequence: TGTGCCAGCAGTTATCGGCAGGGGGTCATAAGCAATCAGCCCCAGCATTTT.

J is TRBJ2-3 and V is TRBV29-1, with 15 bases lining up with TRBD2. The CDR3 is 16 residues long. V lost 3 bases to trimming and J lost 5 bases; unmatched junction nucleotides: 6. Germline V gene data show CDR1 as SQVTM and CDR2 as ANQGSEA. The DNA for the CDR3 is TGCAGCGTTGAGAGGACTAGCGGGAGGGCCGGAGATACGCAGTATTTT. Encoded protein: CSVERTSGRAGDTQYF.